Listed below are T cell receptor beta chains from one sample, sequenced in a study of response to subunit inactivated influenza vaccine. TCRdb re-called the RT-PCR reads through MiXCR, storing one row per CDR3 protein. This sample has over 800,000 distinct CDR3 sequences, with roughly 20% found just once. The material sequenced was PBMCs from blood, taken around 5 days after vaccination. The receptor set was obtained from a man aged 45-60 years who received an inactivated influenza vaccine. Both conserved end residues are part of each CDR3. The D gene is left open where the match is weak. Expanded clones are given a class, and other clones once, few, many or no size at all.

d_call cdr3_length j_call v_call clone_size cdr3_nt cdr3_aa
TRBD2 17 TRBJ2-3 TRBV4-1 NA TGCGCCAGCAGCCAAGTTCTAGCGGCCACGGGGTGGGATACGCAGTATTTT CASSQVLAATGWDTQYF
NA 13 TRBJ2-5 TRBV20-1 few TGCAGTGCTAGTAGAGCGTTACAAGAGACCCAGTACTTC CSASRALQETQYF
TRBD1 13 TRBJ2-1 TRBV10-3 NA TGTGCCATGGCGGACAGGGCGGTCAATGAGCAGTTCTTC CAMADRAVNEQFF
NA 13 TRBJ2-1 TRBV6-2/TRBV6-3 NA TGTGCCAGCAGTTACTCAGCAGGTACTGAGCAGTTCTTC CASSYSAGTEQFF
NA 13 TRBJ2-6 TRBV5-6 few TGTGCCAGCAGCTTACAAGGGGCCAACGTCCTGACTTTC CASSLQGANVLTF
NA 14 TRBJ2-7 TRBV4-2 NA TGTGCCAGCAGCCAAGCCGGCAGCTTCTACGAGCAGTACTTC CASSQAGSFYEQYF
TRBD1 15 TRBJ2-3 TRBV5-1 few TGCGCCAGCAGCTCCCGGGACAGGCGCACAGATACGCAGTATTTT CASSSRDRRTDTQYF
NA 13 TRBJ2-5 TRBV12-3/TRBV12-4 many TGTGCCAGCAGTTCGGGGACCCCAGAGACCCAGTACTTC CASSSGTPETQYF
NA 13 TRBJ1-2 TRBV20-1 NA TGCAGTGCCTTAGACACCGCTGACTATGGCTACACCTTC CSALDTADYGYTF
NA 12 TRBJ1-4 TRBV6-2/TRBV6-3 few TGTGCCAGCAGTTACGCTATGGGGGTTCTGTTTTTT CASSYAMGVLFF
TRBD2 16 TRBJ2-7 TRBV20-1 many TGCAGTGCTGCAGGGCTAGCGGGGGGGATATTGGGAGAGCAGTACTTC CSAAGLAGGILGEQYF
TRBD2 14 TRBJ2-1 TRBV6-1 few TGTGCCAGCAGGGGACTAGCGGGCGACAATGAGCAGTTCTTC CASRGLAGDNEQFF
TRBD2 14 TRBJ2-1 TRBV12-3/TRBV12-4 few TGTGCCAGCAGACCCGCCGGGACTACCAATGAGCAGTTCTTC CASRPAGTTNEQFF
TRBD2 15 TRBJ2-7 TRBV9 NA TGTGCCAGCAGCGAGGCCCCGGGGGGGGCATACGAGCAGTACTTC CASSEAPGGAYEQYF
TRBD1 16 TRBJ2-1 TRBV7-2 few TGTGCCAGCAGGACCAGCCCGGGACAGGGTCGGAATGAGCAGTTCTTC CASRTSPGQGRNEQFF
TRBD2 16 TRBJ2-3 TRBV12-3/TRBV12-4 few TGTGCCAGCAGTTTCCCCTCCGGGACTAGCGGGGGACCGCAGTATTTT CASSFPSGTSGGPQYF
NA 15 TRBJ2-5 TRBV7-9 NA TGTGCCAGCAGCCCCCACATAGGCCAGCAAGAGACCCAGTACTTC CASSPHIGQQETQYF
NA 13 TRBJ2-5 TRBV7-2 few TGTGCCAGCAGCTCAGACGGTCGGGAGACCCAGTACTTC CASSSDGRETQYF
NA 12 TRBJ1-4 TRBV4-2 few TGTGCCAGCAGCCATCGATTGGAAAAACTGTTTTTT CASSHRLEKLFF
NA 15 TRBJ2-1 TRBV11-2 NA TGTGCCAGCAGCTTAAGGAGGGTTCCGCCCAATGAGCAGTTCTTC CASSLRRVPPNEQFF
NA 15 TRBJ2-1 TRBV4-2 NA TGTGCCATGGGCTCCGGGACCACCGGGTACAATGAGCAGTTCTTC CAMGSGTTGYNEQFF
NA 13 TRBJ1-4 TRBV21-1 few TGTGCCAACCGGGAGGACATAAAGGAAAAACTGTTTTTT CANREDIKEKLFF
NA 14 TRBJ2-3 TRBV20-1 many TGCAGTGCTACCAGAGGAGGTGTTACAGATACGCAGTATTTT CSATRGGVTDTQYF
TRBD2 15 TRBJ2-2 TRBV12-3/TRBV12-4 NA TGTGTCAGTAGTTTCAAGCGGGGGGACACCGGGGAGCTGTTTTTT CVSSFKRGDTGELFF
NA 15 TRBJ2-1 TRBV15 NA TGTGCCACCAGCAGGGAGGGGGCTTTCTACAATGAGCAGTTCTTC CATSREGAFYNEQFF
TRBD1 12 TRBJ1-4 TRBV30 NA TGTGCCTGGAGAAAGACAGGGTACAAACTGTTTTTT CAWRKTGYKLFF
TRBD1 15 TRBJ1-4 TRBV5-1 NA TGCGCCAGCAGCCCTCAGGGGGCCCTCGGTGAAAAACTGTTTTTT CASSPQGALGEKLFF
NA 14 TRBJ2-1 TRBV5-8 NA TGTGCCAGCAGCTTGGGGTTTGGGGAGACCGTGCAGTTCTTC CASSLGFGETVQFF
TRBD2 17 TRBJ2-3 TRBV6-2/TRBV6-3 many TGTGCCAGCAGTCGTCCGGGACTAGCGGGGGAGGCAGATACGCAGTATTTT CASSRPGLAGEADTQYF
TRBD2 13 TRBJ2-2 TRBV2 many TGTGCCAGCAGTGGGGAGGGCCCGGGGGAGCTGTTTTTT CASSGEGPGELFF
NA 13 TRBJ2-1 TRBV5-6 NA TGTGCCAGCAGCCCCGGACTCTCAGAAGAGCAGTTCTTC CASSPGLSEEQFF
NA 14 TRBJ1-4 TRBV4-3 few TGCGCCAGCAGCGTAATCCCGTTGCGGGAAAAACTGTTTTTT CASSVIPLREKLFF
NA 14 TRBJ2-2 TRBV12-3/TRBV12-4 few TGTGCCAGCAGTTTTCGGCCGAACACCGGGGAGCTGTTTTTT CASSFRPNTGELFF
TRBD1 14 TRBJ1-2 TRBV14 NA TGTGCCAGCAGCCTCTCGGACAGGGTCGGCGGCTACACCTTC CASSLSDRVGGYTF
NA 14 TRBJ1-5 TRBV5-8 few TGTGCCAGCACCTCACGGACACCAGGCCAGCCCCAGCATTTT CASTSRTPGQPQHF
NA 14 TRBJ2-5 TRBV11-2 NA TGTGCCAGCAGCCAACGCGGACATAGAGAGACCCAGTACTTC CASSQRGHRETQYF